These T cell receptor beta chains were read from a single sample in a study of sequential checkpoint blockade in melanoma. Sequencing was performed with immunoSEQ multiplex PCR; in TCRdb, only in-frame clones are kept and a portion is missing. The table lists some 22,000 clones, 25% to 35% of them singletons. The source material was tumor tissue (inferred from file names), sampled from a patient given nivolumab and ipilimumab in sequence. The receptors shown here come from a human donor with melanoma. The conserved cysteine and the conserved F or W are not part of the CDR3 here.

j_gene,v_gene,CDR3aa
TRBJ1-2,TRBV7-5,ASSLNRDRANYGYT
TRBJ2-1,TRBV6-8,ASSYGGLYNEQF
TRBJ2-3,TRBV4-1,ASSLTPWGGTQY
TRBJ2-5,TRBV19,ASSIRGVSTQY
TRBJ2-7,TRBV6-8,ASGLRWGSYEQY
TRBJ1-5,TRBV19,ASRGQGGQPQH
TRBJ2-2,TRBV6-8,ASSHRDTGELF
TRBJ2-6,TRBV5-1,ASSLGQGGLLAGANVLT
TRBJ1-6,TRBV7-6,ASSFSRDGVTLH
TRBJ1-5,TRBV6-8,ASSYWEGTGVNQPQH
TRBJ2-7,TRBV11-3,ASSLEAGGYEQY
TRBJ1-4,TRBV5-1,ASSLEGGLGEKLF
TRBJ2-5,TRBV11-3,ASSGVLAGAGETQY
TRBJ1-1,TRBV11-3,ASSYQQPPLTEAF
TRBJ2-3,TRBV28,ASSSRTGGKWSTDTQY
TRBJ2-2,TRBV10-3,AISEGGTNTGELF
TRBJ2-7,TRBV28,ASTPSEAGGHEQY
TRBJ1-2,TRBV25-1,ASSDGGGNYGYT
TRBJ1-1,TRBV9,ASSSGGSTEAF
TRBJ2-2,TRBV11-1,ASSLLLETGELF
TRBJ2-5,TRBV15,ATSRDTGARETQY
TRBJ1-2,TRBV11-3,ASSSGQWGNYGYT
TRBJ2-2,TRBV19,ASSILGSGELF
TRBJ2-7,TRBV19,ASSPGTSIYEQY
TRBJ1-2,TRBV4-1,ASSPQSGANYGYT
TRBJ1-1,TRBV9,ASSVAGETEAF
TRBJ2-7,TRBV11-3,ASRPTSGIYEQY
TRBJ2-5,TRBV6-8,AISGSGKHQETQY
TRBJ1-4,TRBV5-1,ASSLAGEVLNEKLF
TRBJ2-7,TRBV15,ATSSARQGTYEQY
TRBJ2-2,TRBV5-1,ASSHLGQGNTGELF
TRBJ2-5,TRBV5-1,ASSGAGTVGKTQY
TRBJ2-5,TRBV6-8,AINSGNQETQY
TRBJ1-4,TRBV5-1,ASSKRTGNDEKLF
TRBJ2-1,TRBV6-8,ASSLTGNEQF
TRBJ2-3,TRBV19,ASSMTVSTDTQY
TRBJ2-3,TRBV30,AWNAGGQDTQY
TRBJ1-3,TRBV28,ASMVAGLFTGNTIY
TRBJ2-1,TRBV28,AGGDRELEQF
TRBJ1-2,TRBV14,ASSHRQGHYGYT
TRBJ1-2,TRBV6-8,ASSYIRAGYT
TRBJ1-2,TRBV15,ATSSDRQDPRRGYT
TRBJ2-3,TRBV12-5,ASKEGLEGTDTQY
TRBJ1-4,TRBV29-1,SVRGSTNEKLF
TRBJ2-7,TRBV6-8,ASSYSPGGWNEQY
TRBJ2-7,TRBV6-8,ASSTPREPAGSYEQY
TRBJ2-3,TRBV18,ASSPNRGGQPTDTQY
TRBJ1-5,TRBV19,ASSSGGGRNQPQH
TRBJ1-1,TRBV19,ASSIRAGVTEAF